The 16 T cell receptor beta chains below all came from one sample that was sequenced in a study of OX40 agonist ivuxolimab in advanced cancers. The table came from immunoSEQ multiplex PCR; TCRdb's copy has only in-frame clones and leaves some out. This sample has approximately 30,000 clones, with around 80% found just once. The specimen was CD4+ or CD8+ T cells sorted from blood, collected in a trial of the OX40 agonist ivuxolimab. These receptors were obtained from an adult with an advanced solid tumor such as melanoma, head and neck, liver or kidney cancer.

A single count supports this clone. The chain is built from TRBV25-1 and TRBJ2-5; no clear D. Trimming stripped 6 bases from V and 3 bases from J, with 11 bases between. This CDR3 has 13 residues. Germline V gives CDR1 MGHDK, CDR2 SYGVNS. Here the CDR3 reads CASSLQLEETQYF. The CDR3 DNA reads TGTGCCAGCAGCCTCCAGTTAGAAGAGACCCAGTACTTC.

The chain combines TRBV7-6 with TRBJ2-2; D is tentatively TRBD1 or TRBD2 (5 bases each). CDR3 length: 19 residues. Germline V gene lookup returns CDR1 SGHVS and CDR2 FNYEAQ. V lost 5 bases, J lost 4 bases, and 26 bases lay in between. CDR3 protein: CASSPPPVILSRGTGELFF. The CDR3 coding sequence is TGTGCCAGCAGCCCCCCCCCTGTGATTCTCTCGAGGGGCACCGGGGAGCTGTTTTTT.

The genes are TRBV5-1 and TRBJ2-5; D might be TRBD1 (6 bases). The DNA matches TRBJ2-7 better at its end, which makes the J call doubtful. Germline CDR1 reads SGHRS; CDR2 reads YFSETQ. The CDR3 runs to 15 residues. Here the CDR3 reads CASSSEQGLFYEQYF. CDR3 nucleotides: TGCGCCAGCAGCTCAGAACAGGGTCTTTTCTACGAGCAGTACTTC.

The chain employs TRBV7-9 and TRBJ2-6; TRBD2 matches 7 bases. This CDR3 is built from 18 residues. Trimming removed 6 bases from V and 0 bases from J; junction bases left unmatched: 11. Germline V gene sequence: CDR1 SEHNR, CDR2 FQNEAQ (reference sequence). Here the CDR3 reads CASRGASGLNSGANVLTF. DNA of the CDR3: TGTGCCAGCAGAGGGGCTAGCGGTCTGAACTCTGGGGCCAACGTCCTGACTTTC.

The V call is TRBV5-1, the J call TRBJ2-7; D not resolved. The CDR3 length is 15 residues. Trimming took off 0 bases at V and 0 bases at J, with 10 bases between the two ends. CDR1 SGHRS and CDR2 YFSETQ come from the germline V gene. The CDR3 nucleotides are TGCGCCAGCAGCTTGGAAAGAGTCCTCTCCTACGAGCAGTACTTC. It translates to CASSLERVLSYEQYF.

The J gene is TRBJ2-2, the V gene TRBV6-5, with D possibly matching TRBD2 (5 bases). CDR3 length: 13 residues. The germline V and J ends were trimmed by 2 bases and 4 bases, with 5 bases remaining between them. The germline V gene has CDR1 MNHEY and CDR2 SVGAGI. CDR3 in DNA: TGTGCCAGCAGTTACGAGGGCACCGGGGAGCTGTTTTTT. It specifies CASSYEGTGELFF.

This chain connects TRBV2 to TRBJ1-6, with D tentatively TRBD1 (6 bases). This CDR3 region has 15 residues. Trimming shortened V by 2 bases and J by 5 bases, and 10 bases separated the two germline ends. From germline, CDR1 is SNHLY and CDR2 FYNNEI. The DNA for the CDR3 is TGTGCCAGCAGTGAAAGGGGGGCGGATAATTCACCCCTCCACTTT. Residues: CASSERGADNSPLHF.

The rearrangement uses TRBV11-2 and TRBJ2-1; D not resolved. Deletions cut 0 bases from V and 4 bases from J, with 16 bases between. Germline V gives CDR1 SGHAT, CDR2 FQNNGV. The CDR3 is 17 residues long. The CDR3: CASSLDPTNAPYNEQFF. CDR3 nucleotide sequence: TGTGCCAGCAGCTTAGATCCCACAAACGCTCCGTACAATGAGCAGTTCTTC.

V is TRBV5-4 and J is TRBJ2-3; 7 bases fit TRBD1. This CDR3 is built from 17 residues. J was trimmed by 4 bases and V by 1 base; bases with no gene match: 12. Germline V gene sequence: CDR1 SGHNT, CDR2 YYREEE (reference sequence). CDR3 region: CASSLKIGQGVADTQYF. CDR3 bases: TGTGCCAGCAGCTTGAAGATAGGGCAGGGGGTCGCAGATACGCAGTATTTT.

The genes are TRBV15 and TRBJ2-7, with 10 bases fitting TRBD2. Germline V lookup: CDR1 LNHNV, CDR2 YYDKDF (reference sequence). V dropped 5 bases and J dropped 5; count of bases not matched to a gene: 12. This CDR3 is 16 amino acids long. The CDR3 DNA reads as TGTGCCACCAGCGGCAACATAGCGGGAGGTGTCCACGAGCAGTACTTC. Protein product: CATSGNIAGGVHEQYF. Combining the CDR3 with reference TRBV15 and TRBJ2-7 gives the whole variable domain DAMVIQNPRYQVTQFGKPVTLSCSQTLNHNVMYWYQQKSSQAPKLLFHYYDKDFNNEADTPDNFQSRRPNTSFCFLDIRSPGLGDTAMYLCATSGNIAGGVHEQYFGPGTRLTVT.

This clone was observed once. The chain recombines TRBV14 with TRBJ2-4; D is perhaps TRBD1 or TRBD2 (5 bases each). CDR3 size: 17 residues. Germline V lookup: CDR1 SGHDN, CDR2 FVKESK. Deletions cut 1 base from V and 6 bases from J, with 19 bases between. The CDR3 sequence: CASSQAGTPGGGNIQYF. The DNA of the CDR3 is TGTGCCAGCAGCCAAGCCGGGACCCCGGGTGGAGGAAACATTCAGTACTTC.

This clone showed up just a few times. The chain combines TRBV28 with TRBJ2-1; 7 bases fit TRBD2. Germline V gene sequence: CDR1 MDHEN, CDR2 SYDVKM. The junction had 2 bases not matched to a gene; V was cut back by 8 bases and J by 7 bases. The CDR3 totals 11 residues. The CDR3 nucleotides read TGTGCCAGCGGGGAGGGAAATGAGCAGTTCTTC. It specifies CASGEGNEQFF.

This clone was seen a single time. The genes are TRBV7-3 and TRBJ2-6; TRBD1 aligns across 7 bases. V lost 5 bases to trimming and J lost 0 bases; unmatched junction nucleotides: 16. The length of the CDR3 is 20 residues. The germline gives CDR1 SGHTA, CDR2 FQGTGA. CDR3 in amino acids: CASSPFLPGQLHSGANVLTF. Written as DNA, the CDR3 is TGTGCCAGCAGCCCCTTTCTTCCGGGACAGCTTCACTCTGGGGCCAACGTCCTGACTTTC.

This clone is a singleton in its sample. This chain links TRBV5-5 with TRBJ1-5, with TRBD1 matching 8 bases. J gave up 3 bases and V 5 bases, and 4 bases lay outside the gene matches. Germline V lookup: CDR1 SGHKS, CDR2 YYEKEE (reference sequence). This CDR3 is built from 14 residues. CDR3 loop: CASSVGQVNQPQHF. In DNA form, the CDR3 reads TGTGCCAGCAGTGTGGGACAGGTCAATCAGCCCCAGCATTTT.

The rearrangement joins TRBV7-9 to TRBJ2-3; TRBD1 agrees at 9 bases. Germline-derived CDR1 and CDR2 are SEHNR and FQNEAQ (reference sequence). Germline trimming cut 5 bases from V and 2 bases from J; bases unmatched to any gene: 5. The CDR3 contains 15 residues. CDR3 amino acids: CASSDRDRDTDTQYF. In DNA form, the CDR3 reads TGTGCCAGCAGCGACCGGGACAGGGACACAGATACGCAGTATTTT.

This chain links TRBV4-1 with TRBJ1-1; no clear D. The V and J ends lost 4 bases and 2 bases respectively, with 8 bases between them. The CDR3 extends over 13 amino acids. Germline loops: CDR1 MGHRA, CDR2 YSYEKL. This CDR3 is CASSLLGNTEAFF. The DNA of the CDR3 is TGCGCCAGCAGCCTATTAGGCAACACTGAAGCTTTCTTT.